The entry below describes one T cell receptor beta chain. This receptor's antigen is unknown. Base qualities are not provided; no much larger clone lies one nucleotide away. This entry is derived from a study of human T cells and chemical hapten exposure (dated by TCRdb to the early 2020s). Concerning the study at large: For sensitization, 2% DPC in acetone was applied to an approximately 2 cm by approximately 2 cm area of upper inner arm skin. Weekly therapeutic DPC doses were additionally applied to the scalp of patients throughout the roughly 22-week study period. Patch testing was performed on the upper back with Finn chambers containing 0.01% DPC, and the patch tests were scored after 6 days according to International Contact Dermatitis Research Group standards. The patient cohort, mostly female, included alopecia areata with under or over 50% scalp involvement, alopecia totalis and alopecia universalis. Libraries were pooled for sequencing, and variation in per-sample TCR yields was attributed mainly to small differences in library volumes within the pool. Peripheral blood TCR repertoire changes were tracked in vivo in alopecia patients during primary and secondary sensitization to the hapten diphenylcyclopropenone (DPC). Blood samples were taken from patients before sensitization (week 0) and then at 2, 6 and about 24 weeks after DPC sensitization. For TCR sequencing, blood came from approximately 29 alopecia patients at anywhere from one to four time points (pre-sensitization, 2, 6 and 24 weeks). What the study reported, not specific to this receptor: The number of PT1 expanded TCRs positively correlated with patch test score, significant at thresholds 8, 16 and 32 but not 4. Because all patients had alopecia, a presumed autoimmune disease, the immune response of the patients might differ from that of healthy individuals. Compared with pre-sensitization or healthy control sets, expanded TCRs formed significantly more large CDR3 similarity clusters, which is consistent with antigen-driven responses. No change with DPC sensitization was found in the number of TCRs above 1 in 1000 frequency, and no evidence of global repertoire structure alterations was found. After repeated subsampling, the strength of the expansion versus patch-test correlation and the threshold at which it became significant changed.

The library was generated by RACE. TCRdb lists the instrument as NextSeq 500. Library preparation attached unique molecular identifiers to individual cDNA molecules for quantitative, reproducible TCR counting. For every blood RNA sample, sequencing covered both the TCR alpha and TCR beta chains. Turning to the authors' computational methods: A median of roughly 99,000 TCRs per sample was observed, with a range of roughly 20,000 to 750,000. The Decombinator software suite was used to annotate V, J and CDR3 in the TCR reads. Every sample was subsampled to the same number of TCRs (28,000) for the PS versus PT1 abundance plots. TCRs were defined as expanded if absent before sensitization and observed at least eight times at the 2-week time point. TCRdb reprocessed the public reads (quality trimming at Q25 with fastp, clone calling with MiXCR) and kept in-frame beta chains. Every distinct CDR3 protein forms one entry, paired with its most common genes and DNA. In this record, the V and J calls reflect TCRdb's handling and not the investigators' own analysis. Across this sample there are some 89,000 distinct CDR3 sequences, with 25% to 35% seen only once. In total, the top ten clones hold approximately 10% of the sample.

From the cysteine through the phenylalanine, the CDR3 covers 15 amino acids. Only the CDR3 portion is preserved as DNA: 45 bases, with reading frame beginning at the first base. The junction shows trimming of 5 bases on V and 1 base on J, and the gene matches do not reach 4 bases of it. CDR1 and CDR2, per the germline V gene, are SGHVS and FQNEAQ. Explained via the paper, the time point label denotes: patch test 3, about 24 weeks after DPC sensitization. The sample's treatment or condition label is to be understood as: therapeutic diphenylcyclopropenone sensitization with weekly scalp DPC. At each patch-test visit, blood was drawn before the patch test was applied. Patients were eligible if aged 18 to 70, diagnosed with alopecia and judged suitable for DPC therapy, and pregnant patients were excluded. Total RNA was extracted from unfractionated whole blood collected in Tempus Blood RNA tubes.

Sequencing was performed on whole blood, taken in connection with sensitization to the hapten diphenylcyclopropenone (DPC). The origin of this receptor is a man between 35 and 55 years old with alopecia areata. Some clones in this sample may be carry-over from other donors' samples. The rearrangement combines TRBV7-8 with TRBJ2-2, with 7 bases aligning to TRBD1. The nucleotides read TGTGCCAGCAGCCTTGACAGGGTGAACACCGGGGAGCTGTTTTTT. This gives the protein CASSLDRVNTGELFF.